This TCR beta chain was sequenced during a study of shared clonotypes between healthy human individuals. Assay used: immunoSEQ multiplex PCR; TCRdb lists only in-frame clones, some missing. This sample has approximately 1,000,000 clones, with approximately 80% found just once. This CDR3 has 13 amino acids. The J segment lost 2 bases and the V segment lost 6 bases, leaving 5 bases of the junction unmatched. Germline CDR1 reads SGHRS; CDR2 reads YFSETQ. V gene TRBV5-1 combines with J gene TRBJ2-7; TRBD1 aligns across 7 bases. This sequence was found in a young man in good health. Some clones in this sample may be carry-over from other donors' samples. Sequencing was carried out using memory CD4+ T cells from PBMCs. Subset noted: CD45RA-negative fraction. The CDR3 DNA sequence: TGCGCCAGCATGCAGGGGGATGCCTACGAGCAGTACTTC. Protein product: CASMQGDAYEQYF.